The rows below give T cell receptor beta chains drawn from one sample of a study of T cells in Graves' hyperthyroidism and ophthalmopathy. TCRdb re-called the multiplex PCR reads with MiXCR, one entry per CDR3 protein. The table records approximately 740,000 distinct CDR3 sequences, around 13% of them present only once. The specimen was blood. The origin of the receptors is a woman between 18 and 29 years old with Graves' hyperthyroidism. CDR3s include the opening cysteine and the closing phenylalanine or tryptophan. The D gene is left open where the match is weak. Some rows have no size entry. The others give once, few or many, or a class for an expanded clone.

D gene: NA
V gene: TRBV2
clone size: many
J gene: TRBJ2-7
CDR3 DNA: TGTGCCAGCCAAGACTGGGCAACTTCCTACGAGCAGTACTTC
CDR3 protein: CASQDWATSYEQYF

D gene: NA
V gene: TRBV18
clone size: few
J gene: TRBJ2-6
CDR3 DNA: TGTGCCAGCTCACCCCTTGACAGCTCTGGGGCCAACGTCCTGACTTTC
CDR3 protein: CASSPLDSSGANVLTF

D gene: NA
V gene: TRBV30
clone size: many
J gene: TRBJ1-1
CDR3 DNA: TGTGCCTGGGGATCGGGACGCCTTCCGCGGGGCACTGAAGCTTTCTTT
CDR3 protein: CAWGSGRLPRGTEAFF

D gene: NA
V gene: TRBV20-1
clone size: many
J gene: TRBJ2-7
CDR3 DNA: TGCAGTGCTGGACTCCCGGGACGCCGAAGAAGCTCCTACGAGCAGTACTTC
CDR3 protein: CSAGLPGRRRSSYEQYF

D gene: TRBD2
V gene: TRBV7-9
clone size: many
J gene: TRBJ2-1
CDR3 DNA: TGTGCCAGCAGACAGACTTCTACTCTACTAGCGGGAGTGCGGAATGAGCAGTTCTTC
CDR3 protein: CASRQTSTLLAGVRNEQFF

D gene: NA
V gene: TRBV6-1
clone size: NA
J gene: TRBJ2-6
CDR3 DNA: TGTGCCAGCAGTGTAGGTTTTAGGAGGGGGAGGACTGGGGCCAACGTCCTGACTTTC
CDR3 protein: CASSVGFRRGRTGANVLTF

D gene: NA
V gene: TRBV7-2
clone size: NA
J gene: TRBJ2-1
CDR3 DNA: TGTGCCAGCAGTGTGCCGGGGCTGGTTTACAATGAGCAGTTCTTC
CDR3 protein: CASSVPGLVYNEQFF

D gene: TRBD2
V gene: TRBV20-1
clone size: many
J gene: TRBJ2-7
CDR3 DNA: TGCAGTGCCGTGGGACTAGCGTCCTACGAGCAGTACTTC
CDR3 protein: CSAVGLASYEQYF

D gene: TRBD2
V gene: TRBV12-3/TRBV12-4
clone size: many
J gene: TRBJ2-1
CDR3 DNA: TGTGCCAGCAGTTTCCCTCTAACCGGGACTAGCGGGAGGGCCCGGCCCTACAATGAGCAGTTCTTC
CDR3 protein: CASSFPLTGTSGRARPYNEQFF

D gene: NA
V gene: TRBV6-1
clone size: few
J gene: TRBJ2-1
CDR3 DNA: TGTGCCAGCAGTGAATTGGGGCAGTCCTACAATGAGCAGTTCTTC
CDR3 protein: CASSELGQSYNEQFF

D gene: TRBD1
V gene: TRBV2
clone size: many
J gene: TRBJ2-7
CDR3 DNA: TGTGCCAGCGGTGTAGGGACAGTATCCTACGAGCAGTACTTC
CDR3 protein: CASGVGTVSYEQYF

D gene: TRBD1
V gene: TRBV7-3
clone size: many
J gene: TRBJ2-3
CDR3 DNA: TGTGCCAGCAGCCTAACAGCGGACAGGGGGCTTCGGGATACGCAGTATTTT
CDR3 protein: CASSLTADRGLRDTQYF

D gene: TRBD1
V gene: TRBV19
clone size: few
J gene: TRBJ1-5
CDR3 DNA: TGTGCCAGTAGTATAGACCCAACAACGACAGGGACGCCCAATCAGCCCCAGCATTTT
CDR3 protein: CASSIDPTTTGTPNQPQHF

D gene: TRBD2
V gene: TRBV6-1
clone size: NA
J gene: TRBJ2-7
CDR3 DNA: TGTGCCAGCAGCAAGGCGCCTAGCGGAACCTTCTACGAGCAGTACTTC
CDR3 protein: CASSKAPSGTFYEQYF